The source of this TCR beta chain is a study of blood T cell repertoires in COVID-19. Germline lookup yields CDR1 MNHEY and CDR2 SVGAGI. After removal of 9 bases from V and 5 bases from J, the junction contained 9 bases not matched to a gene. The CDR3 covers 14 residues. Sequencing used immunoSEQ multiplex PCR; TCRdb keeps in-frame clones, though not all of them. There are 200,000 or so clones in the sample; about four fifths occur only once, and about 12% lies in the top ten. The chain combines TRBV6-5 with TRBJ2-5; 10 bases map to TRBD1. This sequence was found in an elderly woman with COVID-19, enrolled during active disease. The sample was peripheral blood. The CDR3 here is CASRPGQGWETQYF. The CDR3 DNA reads TGTGCCAGTCGGCCGGGACAGGGGTGGGAGACCCAGTACTTC.